One and the same sample provided the 28 T cell receptor beta chains below, sequenced in a study of blood T cell repertoires in COVID-19 (dated by TCRdb to 2018 to 2021). The receptor library was made with the immunoSEQ multiplex PCR assay. TCRdb re-hosts the immuneACCESS table, in-frame sequences only. Its copies lack some clones; in the studies checked, an unresolved V gene accounts for under half of them, and the cause for the rest is not known. The sample table lists some 88,000 clones, about 85% of them with a count of one. 3.8% of the sample is taken by the ten largest. Sequenced material: peripheral blood. The receptors were gathered from a man aged 60 to 69 with acute or convalescent COVID-19.

J is TRBJ1-2 and V is TRBV7-6; no definite D call. The CDR3 is 13 residues long. Per germline, CDR1 SGHVS and CDR2 FNYEAQ. The V end lost 4 bases, the J end lost 2 bases, and 8 bases lay between the germline ends. The CDR3 spells CASSSGLNYGYTF. The CDR3, as DNA: TGTGCCAGCAGCTCCGGACTAAACTATGGCTACACCTTC.

V gene TRBV7-2 combines with J gene TRBJ2-7, with TRBD1 matching over 8 bases. CDR3 length: 14 amino acids. Germline CDR1 SGHTA, CDR2 FQGNSA. Trimming at V came to 6 bases and at J to 4 bases, leaving 8 bases not matched to a gene. The CDR3 sequence is CASSYRQGRYEQYF. CDR3 DNA sequence: TGTGCCAGCAGTTACCGACAGGGGAGGTACGAGCAGTACTTC.

This chain links TRBV4-1 with TRBJ1-5; D is unresolved. The germline V gene has CDR1 MGHRA and CDR2 YSYEKL. V lost 3 bases to trimming and J lost 2 bases, with 14 bases between them. This CDR3 has 16 amino acids. The CDR3 coding sequence is TGCGCCAGCAGCCATGGAAGCGGGTCTGGCAATCAGCCCCAGCATTTT. Translation gives CASSHGSGSGNQPQHF.

V and J are TRBV9 and TRBJ2-3; TRBD2 matches 8 bases. The ends lost 0 bases at V and 2 bases at J; junction bases unmatched: 5. The CDR3 loop spans 16 amino acids. CDR1 and CDR2 (germline): SGDLS, YYNGEE. The CDR3 loop is CASSVGAGGHTDTQYF. The CDR3 DNA follows: TGTGCCAGCAGCGTAGGTGCGGGAGGCCACACAGATACGCAGTATTTT.

V usage is TRBV30 and J usage is TRBJ1-2; D gene unclear. V lost 2 bases and J lost 3, with 13 bases in between. CDR1 GTSNPN and CDR2 SVGIG come from the germline V gene (reference sequence). The CDR3 loop spans 14 amino acids. The CDR3 sequence: CAWSLINMHYGYTF. DNA of the CDR3: TGTGCCTGGAGTCTGATCAACATGCACTATGGCTACACCTTC.

The rearrangement links TRBV6-2 or TRBV6-3 to TRBJ2-7, with 8 positions matching TRBD1. V was clipped by 2 bases and J by 3 bases; unmatched bases: 3. There are 14 residues in the CDR3. The germline V gene encodes CDR1 MNHEY and CDR2 SVGEGT. The CDR3 sequence: CASSYVGQGYEQYF. As DNA, the CDR3 is TGTGCCAGCAGTTACGTTGGACAGGGCTACGAGCAGTACTTC.

This chain connects TRBV11-3 to TRBJ2-7; D is possibly TRBD2 (5 bases). The germline V gene encodes CDR1 SGHNT and CDR2 YENEEA. The CDR3 length is 13 residues. V was clipped by 2 bases and J by 5 bases, with 10 bases between them. The DNA for the CDR3 is TGTGCCAGCAGCTTATTCGGAGGCCACGAGCAGTACTTC. As protein: CASSLFGGHEQYF.

V gene TRBV7-9 combines with J gene TRBJ2-3; 10 positions agree with TRBD2. Losses at the gene ends were 4 bases for V and 7 bases for J; bases not matched to a gene: 17. CDR3 length equals 18 residues. Per germline, CDR1 SEHNR and CDR2 FQNEAQ (reference sequence). CDR3 sequence reads: CASSSVKIASGGVYTQYF. CDR3 sequence (DNA): TGTGCCAGCAGCTCCGTCAAAATTGCTAGCGGGGGTGTGTATACGCAGTATTTT.

This chain connects TRBV29-1 to TRBJ1-1, with D tentatively TRBD1 (6 bases). Trimming took off 7 bases at V and 5 bases at J, with 14 bases between the two ends. The CDR3 is made up of 12 amino acids. Germline CDR1 reads SQVTM; CDR2 reads ANQGSEA. The CDR3 is CSAESGVTEAFF. The CDR3 bases are TGCAGCGCGGAATCAGGGGTGACTGAAGCTTTCTTT.

The CDR3 loop reads CASSNRGKAFF. The CDR3 nucleotides are TGTGCCAGTAGTAACAGGGGGAAAGCTTTCTTT. V is TRBV19 and J is TRBJ1-1; 8 bases fit TRBD1. This CDR3 region has 11 residues. Trimming took 4 bases from V and 9 from J; bases not matched to a gene: 1. Germline CDR1 LNHDA, CDR2 SQIVND (reference sequence). Filled out from reference TRBV19 and TRBJ1-1, the complete variable domain reads DGGITQSPKYLFRKEGQNVTLSCEQNLNHDAMYWYRQDPGQGLRLIYYSQIVNDFQKGDIAEGYSVSREKKESFPLTVTSAQKNPTAFYLCASSNRGKAFFGQGTRLTVV.

This chain joins TRBV2 and TRBJ2-3; 8 positions agree with TRBD2. Per germline, CDR1 SNHLY and CDR2 FYNNEI. J was trimmed by 2 bases and V by 1 base; bases with no gene match: 5. The CDR3 consists of 16 residues. CDR3 coding DNA: TGTGCCAGCAGTGAAGGGTTAGCGGGGTTCACAGATACGCAGTATTTT. This encodes CASSEGLAGFTDTQYF.

V and J are TRBV4-3 and TRBJ2-5; 7 nucleotides line up with TRBD2. V lost 0 bases and J lost 0; bases outside the gene matches: 10. The CDR3 contains 18 residues. Germline V gene data show CDR1 as LGHNA and CDR2 as YSLEER. CDR3 region: CASSQEPHPGGYQETQYF. The CDR3 DNA follows: TGCGCCAGCAGCCAAGAACCCCATCCCGGGGGGTACCAAGAGACCCAGTACTTC.

V usage is TRBV4-2 and J usage is TRBJ2-1; TRBD2 matches 9 bases. V was pared by 7 bases and J by 9 bases, with 10 bases of the junction left unmatched. Germline V lookup: CDR1 LGHNA, CDR2 YNFKEQ. The CDR3 covers 14 residues. In DNA form, the CDR3 reads TGTGCCAGCATTGGTGGCGGGGGGGCGGGTGAGCAGTTCTTC. Encoded protein: CASIGGGGAGEQFF.

The chain uses TRBV15 and TRBJ2-2; the D is unclear. Germline CDR1 and CDR2: LNHNV and YYDKDF (reference sequence). V lost 0 bases and J 2 bases, leaving 4 bases between the germline ends. This CDR3 has 14 amino acids. DNA for the CDR3: TGTGCCACCAGCAGAGATCCTAACACCGGGGAGCTGTTTTTT. Protein product: CATSRDPNTGELFF.

The CDR3 DNA reads TGTGCCAGCAGCAAAGACAGGGATAATCAGCCCCAGCATTTT. It codes for CASSKDRDNQPQHF. The chain employs TRBV11-2 and TRBJ1-5; 7 nucleotides align to TRBD1. V lost 5 bases, J lost 4 bases, and 5 bases stayed unmatched. This CDR3 spans 14 amino acids. CDR1 SGHAT and CDR2 FQNNGV come from the germline V gene.

The chain is built from TRBV19 and TRBJ1-5; 7 bases map to TRBD1. This CDR3 has 16 amino acids. Germline assignment: CDR1 LNHDA and CDR2 SQIVND (reference sequence). Trimming cost V 7 bases and J 2 bases; bases outside gene matches: 11. The CDR3 loop reads CASIGGAGGGNQPQHF. In DNA form, the CDR3 reads TGTGCCAGTATTGGAGGGGCAGGGGGTGGCAATCAGCCCCAGCATTTT. Full variable domain (missing parts from reference TRBV19 and TRBJ1-5): DGGITQSPKYLFRKEGQNVTLSCEQNLNHDAMYWYRQDPGQGLRLIYYSQIVNDFQKGDIAEGYSVSREKKESFPLTVTSAQKNPTAFYLCASIGGAGGGNQPQHFGDGTRLSIL.

The rearrangement uses TRBV18 and TRBJ2-3, with 12 positions matching TRBD1. V shed 5 bases and J 8 bases; nucleotides not matched to a gene: 14. Germline V gives CDR1 KGHSH, CDR2 LQKENI. This CDR3 has 17 residues. CDR3 region: CASSSLPGQGAGSTQYF. CDR3 in DNA: TGTGCCAGCTCATCTCTACCGGGACAGGGGGCAGGGAGTACGCAGTATTTT.

The gene calls are TRBV10-3 and TRBJ2-3, with D perhaps TRBD1 (5 bases). The V end lost 0 bases, the J end lost 1 base, and 14 bases lay between the germline ends. The CDR3 sequence is 17 residues long. The germline V gene encodes CDR1 ENHRY and CDR2 SYGVKD. The CDR3 loop is CAISESVVTERTDTQYF. The CDR3 region has the DNA TGTGCCATCAGTGAGTCTGTTGTGACAGAACGCACAGATACGCAGTATTTT.

The genes are TRBV5-4 and TRBJ2-1, with 9 bases aligning to TRBD2. V gave up 2 bases and J gave up 4 bases; unmatched junction bases: 7. The CDR3 is 16 residues long. Germline CDR1 SGHNT, CDR2 YYREEE (reference sequence). In nucleotides, the CDR3 is TGTGCCAGCAGCTTCGGCGGGAGGGTCGGGTACAATGAGCAGTTCTTC. Translated, it gives CASSFGGRVGYNEQFF.

The chain recombines TRBV19 with TRBJ2-5; maybe TRBD1 (5 bases). The V gene's germline CDR1 is LNHDA and CDR2 SQIVND (reference sequence). V was pared by 3 bases and J by 4 bases, with 9 bases between. The CDR3 length is 13 residues. The CDR3 nucleotides read TGTGCCAGTAGTATTCAGGGCCTAGAGACCCAGTACTTC. It encodes CASSIQGLETQYF. Drawing the rest from reference TRBV19 and TRBJ2-5, the complete variable domain is DGGITQSPKYLFRKEGQNVTLSCEQNLNHDAMYWYRQDPGQGLRLIYYSQIVNDFQKGDIAEGYSVSREKKESFPLTVTSAQKNPTAFYLCASSIQGLETQYFGPGTRLLVL.

The CDR3 loop is CASRRGGEQYF. The CDR3 region has the DNA TGTGCCAGTAGAAGGGGTGGAGAGCAGTACTTC. The genes are TRBV19 and TRBJ2-7, with D perhaps TRBD1 (5 bases). This CDR3 comprises 11 residues. Germline CDR1 and CDR2: LNHDA and SQIVND (reference sequence). The V and J ends lost 6 bases and 7 bases respectively, with 10 bases between them.

The V call is TRBV6-6, the J call TRBJ2-5, with 9 nucleotides matching TRBD1. CDR3 length equals 15 residues. Germline V gives CDR1 MNHNY, CDR2 SVGAGI (reference sequence). The V segment lost 4 bases and the J segment 2 bases; nucleotides outside the gene matches: 5. In nucleotides, the CDR3 is TGTGCCAGCAGTTTCTCCGGGACAGGGCAAGAGACCCAGTACTTC. Translation: CASSFSGTGQETQYF.

This CDR3 is CASSFDPTSYSDTQYF. The DNA for the CDR3 is TGTGCCAGCAGTTTCGACCCAACTAGTTACTCAGATACGCAGTATTTT. This chain links TRBV27 with TRBJ2-3; perhaps TRBD2 as D (5 bases). V lost 3 bases, J lost 4 bases, and 17 bases lay in between. The CDR3 has 16 amino acids. Germline-derived CDR1 and CDR2 are MNHEY and SMNVEV (reference sequence).

The J gene is TRBJ1-3, the V gene TRBV7-2, with no clear D. This CDR3 spans 12 amino acids. The germline CDR1 and CDR2 sequences are SGHTA and FQGNSA. The V end lost 5 bases, the J end lost 4 bases, and 6 bases lay between the germline ends. Here the CDR3 DNA reads TGTGCCAGCAGCCGTGAGGGAAACACCATATATTTT. Protein product: CASSREGNTIYF.

The V call is TRBV7-9, the J call TRBJ2-1; 8 bases fit TRBD2. V shed 1 base, J shed 6 bases, and the junction held 2 bases outside the gene matches. From germline, CDR1 is SEHNR and CDR2 FQNEAQ (reference sequence). This CDR3 spans 14 amino acids. The CDR3 coding sequence is TGTGCCAGCAGCTTAGTCGGGACTAGCAATGAGCAGTTCTTC. Protein: CASSLVGTSNEQFF. The complete variable domain, with remaining parts taken from reference TRBV7-9 and TRBJ2-1, reads DTGVSQNPRHKITKRGQNVTFRCDPISEHNRLYWYRQTLGQGPEFLTYFQNEAQLEKSRLLSDRFSAERPKGSFSTLEIQRTEQGDSAMYLCASSLVGTSNEQFFGPGTRLTVL.

The rearrangement uses TRBV6-5 and TRBJ2-4, with D unresolved. This CDR3 has 11 residues. CDR1 MNHEY and CDR2 SVGAGI come from the germline V gene. The V and J ends lost 2 bases and 11 bases respectively, with 7 bases between them. CDR3 bases: TGTGCCAGCAGTTACACGGGTGTTCAGTACTTC. This gives the protein CASSYTGVQYF.

This chain's CDR3 is CSVELAGIDTQYF. CDR3 in DNA: TGCAGCGTTGAGCTGGCAGGGATAGATACGCAGTATTTT. The V and J genes are TRBV29-1 and TRBJ2-3; TRBD1 might be the D (5 bases). V lost 3 bases to trimming and J lost 5 bases, with 12 bases between them. Germline assignment: CDR1 SQVTM and CDR2 ANQGSEA. The CDR3 is 13 residues long.

Regarding this clone: This sample also contains other DNA sequences that code for the same CDR3. V is TRBV7-2 and J is TRBJ1-2; the D gene is possibly TRBD1 (5 bases). This CDR3 is 13 amino acids long. V dropped 2 bases and J dropped 2 bases, with 6 bases sitting between them. Germline V gene sequence: CDR1 SGHTA, CDR2 FQGNSA. CDR3 DNA: TGTGCCAGCAGCTTACAGGGCAACTATGGCTACACCTTC. It encodes CASSLQGNYGYTF.